The present TCR beta chain was sequenced within a study of CD8 T cells in ankylosing spondylitis. Germline V lookup: CDR1 MNHNY, CDR2 SVGAGI (reference sequence). The V end was cut by 6 bases, the J end by 6 bases, with 8 bases between. The CDR3 has 11 amino acids. In TCRdb, the 5' RACE reads were re-called with MiXCR into one record per CDR3 protein. The sample shows about 170,000 distinct CDR3 sequences, about a sixth of them seen only once. This clonotype was counted a few times. The receptor was isolated from a male donor with ankylosing spondylitis or in good health (not recorded which). Specimen: blood, either unsorted or a sorted T cell fraction (not recorded which). V gene TRBV6-6 combines with J gene TRBJ1-2; D is unresolved. CDR3 DNA sequence: TGTGCCAGCAGCCTGGGGAATGGCTACACCTTC. It is translated as CASSLGNGYTF.